This T cell receptor beta chain stems from a study of shared clonotypes between healthy human individuals. Clones were sequenced by immunoSEQ multiplex PCR, and TCRdb holds only the in-frame ones, with some missing. The table shows about 1.1 million clones, with roughly 80% occurring only once. Germline V lookup: CDR1 MDHEN, CDR2 SYDVKM. Trimming stripped 7 bases from V and 7 bases from J, with 25 bases between. CDR3 length: 16 amino acids. Source material: memory CD4+ T cells from PBMCs. Regarding subset: CD45RA-negative fraction. The genes are TRBV28 and TRBJ1-2; a possible D gene is TRBD1 (6 bases). The clonotype originates from a man aged 18 to 29 in good health. Some clones in this sample may be carry-over from other donors' samples. As DNA, the CDR3 is TGTGCCAGCACCCCACCCGCAGGGGAAAGGGGAAGTGGCTACACCTTC. Translation: CASTPPAGERGSGYTF.